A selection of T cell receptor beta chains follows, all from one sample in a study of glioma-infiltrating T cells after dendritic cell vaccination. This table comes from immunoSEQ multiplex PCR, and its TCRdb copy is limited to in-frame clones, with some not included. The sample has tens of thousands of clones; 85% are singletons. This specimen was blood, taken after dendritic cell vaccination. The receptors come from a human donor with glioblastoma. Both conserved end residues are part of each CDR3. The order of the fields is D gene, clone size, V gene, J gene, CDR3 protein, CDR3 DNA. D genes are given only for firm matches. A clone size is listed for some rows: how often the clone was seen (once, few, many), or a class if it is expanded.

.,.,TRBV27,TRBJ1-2,CASSPTPTGNYGYTF,TGTGCCAGCAGCCCCACACCTACAGGGAATTATGGCTACACCTTC
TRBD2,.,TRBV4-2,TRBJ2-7,CASSQRTSGNNEQYF,TGTGCCAGCAGCCAGCGGACTAGCGGGAACAACGAGCAGTACTTC
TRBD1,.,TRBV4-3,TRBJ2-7,CASSQAGTGTYEQYF,TGCGCCAGCAGCCAAGCCGGGACAGGGACCTACGAGCAGTACTTC
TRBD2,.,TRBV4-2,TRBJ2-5,CASSQGPTSGTGRAETQYF,TGTGCCAGCAGCCAAGGTCCGACTAGCGGCACTGGGAGGGCTGAGACCCAGTACTTC
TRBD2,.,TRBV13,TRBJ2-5,CASSLHRGGQETQYF,TGTGCCAGCAGCCTTCACCGGGGGGGTCAAGAGACCCAGTACTTC
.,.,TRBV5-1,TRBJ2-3,CASSFARQVVDTQYF,TGCGCCAGCAGCTTCGCCCGACAGGTGGTAGATACGCAGTATTTT
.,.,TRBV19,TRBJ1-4,CASSVPGATNEKLFF,TGTGCCAGTAGTGTCCCAGGTGCAACTAATGAAAAACTGTTTTTT
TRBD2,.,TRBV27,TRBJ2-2,CASSPASGGVNTGELFF,TGTGCCAGCAGTCCCGCTTCGGGGGGAGTGAACACCGGGGAGCTGTTTTTT
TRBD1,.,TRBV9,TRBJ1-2,CASSVGGTGGINPYGYTF,TGTGCCAGCAGCGTAGGGGGGACAGGGGGTATAAATCCCTATGGCTACACCTTC
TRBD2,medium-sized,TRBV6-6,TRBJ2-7,CASSYSTLAGDIEQYF,TGTGCCAGCAGTTACTCGACACTAGCGGGAGACATCGAGCAGTACTTC
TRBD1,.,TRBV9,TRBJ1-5,CASSVGGQLNQPQHF,TGTGCCAGCAGCGTCGGGGGACAGCTTAATCAGCCCCAGCATTTT
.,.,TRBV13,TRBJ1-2,CASSLGGRGYTF,TGTGCCAGCAGCTTAGGGGGCAGAGGCTACACCTTC
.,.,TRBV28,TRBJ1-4,CASSITGEKLFF,TGTGCCAGCAGTATTACAGGGGAAAAACTGTTTTTT
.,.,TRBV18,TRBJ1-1,CASSPSFYRENTEAFF,TGTGCCAGCTCACCAAGTTTTTACAGGGAAAACACTGAAGCTTTCTTT
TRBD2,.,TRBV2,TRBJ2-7,CASKTLAGGYEQYF,TGTGCCAGCAAGACCCTAGCGGGAGGCTACGAGCAGTACTTC
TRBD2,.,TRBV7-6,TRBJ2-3,CASSPVAGGLTDTQYF,TGTGCCAGCAGCCCGGTAGCGGGGGGGCTGACAGATACGCAGTATTTT
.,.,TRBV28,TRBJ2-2,CASSLWIPGTGELFF,TGTGCCAGCAGTTTATGGATCCCAGGGACCGGGGAGCTGTTTTTT
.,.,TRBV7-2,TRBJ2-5,CASSLAAVQETQYF,TGTGCCAGCAGCTTAGCGGCGGTTCAAGAGACCCAGTACTTC
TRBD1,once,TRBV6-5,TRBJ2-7,CASGSLRGQAYEQYF,TGTGCCAGCGGGTCTCTGCGGGGACAGGCCTACGAGCAGTACTTC
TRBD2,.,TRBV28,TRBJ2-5,CASSLGLAGVGETQYF,TGTGCCAGCAGTTTAGGTCTAGCGGGAGTCGGAGAGACCCAGTACTTC